These T cell receptor beta chains were read from a single sample in a study of T cell changes during pregnancy in multiple sclerosis. Assay: immunoSEQ multiplex PCR; the TCRdb copy retains only in-frame clones and omits some. This table has tens of thousands of clones, approximately 90% appearing once. The material was CD4+ T cells from peripheral blood mononuclear cells, obtained before pregnancy. The receptors shown here come from a female donor with multiple sclerosis, enrolled in a pregnancy study. The CDR3 runs from the conserved cysteine through the conserved F or W. The D gene is left open where the match is weak.

TRBV27	TRBJ1-5	.	CASSSGGPNQPQHF
TRBV10-3	TRBJ2-6	TRBD1	CAISAGGGGANVLTF
TRBV7-3	TRBJ2-1	.	CASSLTGTRGEQFF
TRBV6-5	TRBJ1-1	.	CASRLTGKNTEAFF
TRBV5-1	TRBJ1-4	TRBD1	CASSRGTVGSEKLFF
TRBV2	TRBJ2-7	TRBD2	CASSVGTGGSYEQYF
TRBV7-9	TRBJ1-2	TRBD1	CASSRDRAGYTF
TRBV6-1	TRBJ2-7	TRBD2	CASRGAGGPYEQYF
TRBV30	TRBJ2-1	.	CAWSLGGSTYNEQFF
TRBV11-1	TRBJ2-3	.	CASRRGNTDTQYF
TRBV7-2	TRBJ2-1	.	CASSLVGGAYNEQFF
TRBV19	TRBJ1-2	TRBD1	CASSVGQGPGANYGYTF
TRBV19	TRBJ2-5	TRBD2	CASSIVLGTTQETQYF
TRBV7-6	TRBJ1-6	.	CASSLDGNTPYSPLHF
TRBV29-1	TRBJ2-5	TRBD2	CTTALKSSGGETQYF
TRBV18	TRBJ1-5	TRBD1	CASSPKAAGGSNQPQHF
TRBV2	TRBJ2-2	.	CASAPGRKGELFF
TRBV9	TRBJ2-2	.	CASSVDSVPGELFF
TRBV9	TRBJ2-1	.	CASSVELRQGHYNEQFF
TRBV6-9	TRBJ1-2	.	CASSYLTGTRYGYTF
TRBV12-5	TRBJ2-1	TRBD1	CASGLALTGTGEQFF
TRBV10-3	TRBJ2-6	.	CAISELIRVSGANVLTF
TRBV21-1	TRBJ2-7	.	CASSGRGYEQYF
TRBV7-2	TRBJ1-2	TRBD1	CASSLKAQGIGGYTF
TRBV5-4	TRBJ2-3	TRBD2	CASSSLAGGYGSTDTQYF
TRBV30	TRBJ1-1	.	CAWTQGQGTEAFF
TRBV11-3	TRBJ2-1	.	CASSPRWTDNEQFF
TRBV5-5	TRBJ1-4	.	CASSWDISNEKLFF
TRBV9	TRBJ2-5	TRBD1	CASSVGQEETQYF
TRBV11-2	TRBJ1-1	TRBD1	CASSPGQGPTEAFF
TRBV4-3	TRBJ1-4	.	CASSDFREGFGEKLFF
TRBV27	TRBJ1-1	.	CASSFGTTPTEAFF
TRBV7-3	TRBJ2-3	TRBD2	CASSLVGLAGGTDTQYF
TRBV10-1	TRBJ1-1	.	CASSDHRQHMNTEAFF
TRBV9	TRBJ2-5	TRBD1	CASSPGDREEVETQYF
TRBV6-6	TRBJ1-1	TRBD1	CASIVDRENTEAFF
TRBV5-1	TRBJ2-1	.	CASSLGNGYNEQFF
TRBV27	TRBJ1-1	.	CASSLWNRGTEAFF
TRBV5-4	TRBJ2-3	TRBD2	CASSFFRGGLDTQYF
TRBV12-2	TRBJ2-3	.	CASRLRRGRERDTQYF
TRBV4-2	TRBJ2-5	.	CASSQMSGVPQETQYF
TRBV6-5	TRBJ2-7	.	CASSSTFWGAYEQYF
TRBV4-1	TRBJ1-2	.	CASSQVRQRTANYGYTF
TRBV6-1	TRBJ1-2	TRBD1	CASKGQGRDGYTF
TRBV4-3	TRBJ2-7	TRBD2	CASSQDLGTSAGRGSYEQYF
TRBV12-5	TRBJ1-1	.	CASGLVPVFMGARREGTEAFF
TRBV6-6	TRBJ2-7	TRBD1	CASSYPWDREYEQYF
TRBV5-1	TRBJ2-2	.	CASSLEQGTNTGELFF
TRBV7-6	TRBJ1-1	.	CASSSGQNTEAFF
TRBV7-6	TRBJ2-7	TRBD1	CASSLGFQGQGSEQYF
TRBV7-2	TRBJ2-7	.	CASSLAGGPPTYEQYF
TRBV21-1	TRBJ2-7	.	CATADSRPYEQYF
TRBV29-1	TRBJ2-7	TRBD1	CSVSGGASYEQYF
TRBV18	TRBJ2-7	.	CASSPRGGYEQYF